The T cell receptor beta chain described here comes from a study of T cell changes during pregnancy in multiple sclerosis. The table came from immunoSEQ multiplex PCR; TCRdb's copy has only in-frame clones and leaves some out. The data hold roughly 39,000 clones, with 75% to 95% observed a single time. This CDR3 is built from 14 residues. Per the germline V gene, CDR1 is SGHNT and CDR2 is YYREEE (reference sequence). The V segment lost 3 bases and the J segment 3 bases; nucleotides outside the gene matches: 2. The gene calls are TRBV5-4 and TRBJ2-3; TRBD1 aligns across 9 bases. The clonotype originates from a female donor in good health, enrolled as a control in a pregnancy study. Sequencing was performed on CD4+ T cells from peripheral blood mononuclear cells, taken in the first trimester of pregnancy. CDR3 DNA: TGTGCCAGCAGCTCGACAGGGGGGACAGATACGCAGTATTTT. Translated: CASSSTGGTDTQYF. Full variable domain (remainder filled in from reference TRBV5-4 and TRBJ2-3): ETGVTQSPTHLIKTRGQQVTLRCSSQSGHNTVSWYQQALGQGPQFIFQYYREEENGRGNFPPRFSGLQFPNYSSELNVNALELDDSALYLCASSSTGGTDTQYFGPGTRLTVL.